This T cell receptor beta chain was found in a study of T cell repertoires in cytomegalovirus infection. Study outcomes and limitations: The response measured ex vivo was dominated by TCR beta clonotypes (HLA-C-restricted and CMV-specific).

Trimming took 0 bases from V and 7 from J, leaving 9 bases between them. The CDR3 contains 13 residues. The germline V gene encodes CDR1 SGHTA and CDR2 FQGTGA. One entry per CDR3 protein results from TCRdb running MiXCR on the reads. Here the sample spans approximately 500,000 distinct CDR3 sequences, approximately 15% being singletons. The table lists this clonotype with many counts. Its antigen is unknown. Input material: CD8+ T cells from PBMCs. The sequence was collected from a human donor in good health (CMV status not recorded). Some clones in this sample may be carry-over from other donors' samples. The rearrangement links TRBV7-3 to TRBJ1-1, with D hard to call. The CDR3 protein is CASSLTSGGEAFF. The CDR3 nucleotides read TGTGCCAGCAGCTTAACGTCGGGAGGTGAAGCTTTCTTT.